Below, one T cell receptor (beta chain) is given with its context. The antigen remains unidentified. This entry is derived from a study of T cell responses to AZD1222 COVID-19 vaccine. Whole-study results and caveats: Nearly half of spike-specific TCRs reportedly go after variant regions that carry no mutations.

V gave up 4 bases and J gave up 5 bases, with 9 bases separating them. Germline CDR1 reads SGDLS; CDR2 reads YYNGEE. The CDR3 runs to 12 residues. The method was immunoSEQ multiplex PCR; TCRdb's version includes in-frame clones alone and lacks a portion of them. The table shows 150,000 to 200,000 clones, with around 88% occurring only once. The sequenced sample was peripheral blood, obtained on day 0 of AZD1222 vaccination. This clonotype originated in an adult in good health. The chain joins TRBV9 to TRBJ2-5; D call uncertain. CDR3 DNA: TGTGCCAGCAGCCCGGAAAAGGAGACCCAGTACTTC. This codes for CASSPEKETQYF.